The 22 T cell receptor beta chains presented below share a single source sample, sequenced in a study of identical twins. MiXCR, run by TCRdb on the 5' RACE reads, gives a single entry per CDR3 protein. The sample consists of over 550,000 distinct CDR3 sequences, under 8.5% of them appearing once. These data were likewise used in another study, on yellow fever vaccine responses in identical twins.

Source material: PBMCs. These receptor sequences come from a woman aged 18 to 35 in good health.

This clonotype was seen at least ten times. The CDR3 region is CASSPTEGPADQYF. The DNA for the CDR3 is TGTGCCAGCAGTCCAACGGAGGGGCCGGCCGACCAGTACTTC. J is TRBJ2-5 and V is TRBV12-3 or TRBV12-4, with a tentative D call TRBD2 (6 bases). Trimming took off 5 bases at V and 10 bases at J, with 20 bases between the two ends. The CDR3 extends over 14 amino acids.

This clonotype was seen a handful of times. V is TRBV18 and J is TRBJ2-5, with TRBD1 matching over 7 bases. The germline CDR1 and CDR2 sequences are KGHSH and LQKENI. V lost 3 bases and J lost 5; bases outside the gene matches: 6. The CDR3 covers 14 residues. The CDR3 coding sequence is TGTGCCAGCTCACCCAGACAGGGTCACGAGACCCAGTACTTC. The encoded protein is CASSPRQGHETQYF.

This clonotype was counted ten times or more. The chain carries TRBV7-9 and TRBJ2-7; the D gene could be TRBD1 or TRBD2 (5 bases each). CDR3 length: 14 amino acids. Germline CDR1 SEHNR, CDR2 FQNEAQ (reference sequence). V shed 1 base and J shed 6 bases, with 13 bases lying between them. Here the CDR3 DNA reads TGTGCCAGCAGCTTAGTGGTATTGGGACCCGAGCAGTACGTC. Encoded protein: CASSLVVLGPEQYV.

V gene TRBV7-6 combines with J gene TRBJ2-5; 10 bases align to TRBD1. This CDR3 has 17 residues. The germline gives CDR1 SGHVS, CDR2 FNYEAQ. Germline trimming cut 2 bases from V and 4 bases from J; bases unmatched to any gene: 10. The CDR3 spells CASSLRPETGGGETQYF. The CDR3 coding sequence is TGTGCCAGCAGCTTACGTCCGGAGACAGGGGGCGGAGAGACCCAGTACTTC. Together with reference TRBV7-6 and TRBJ2-5, the CDR3 gives the full variable domain: GAGVSQSPRYKVTKRGQDVALRCDPISGHVSLYWYRQALGQGPEFLTYFNYEAQQDKSGLPNDRFSAERPEGSISTLTIQRTEQRDSAMYRCASSLRPETGGGETQYFGPGTRLLVL.

This clonotype was counted many times. This chain links TRBV7-9 with TRBJ2-1; 9 nucleotides line up with TRBD2. The V gene end was trimmed by 3 bases and the J gene end by 7 bases; junction bases not matched to a gene: 10. This CDR3 has 16 residues. Germline values: CDR1 SEHNR, CDR2 FQNEAQ (reference sequence). The CDR3 nucleotides are TGTGCCAGCAGCTTTGGAAGGAAGCGGGAGGTTAATGAGCAGTTCTTC. This gives the protein CASSFGRKREVNEQFF.

At least ten counts were recorded for this clonotype. V and J are TRBV12-3 or TRBV12-4 and TRBJ2-7, with 11 bases fitting TRBD2. This CDR3 is 14 amino acids long. The V and J ends lost 6 bases and 0 bases, in that order; junction bases with no gene match: 1. The CDR3 protein is CASRLAGGSYEQYF. CDR3 DNA: TGTGCCAGCAGGCTAGCGGGAGGCTCCTACGAGCAGTACTTC.

The chain couples TRBV4-1 to TRBJ2-2, with D possibly TRBD1 on 6 matching bases. Looked up from germline, CDR1 is MGHRA and CDR2 is YSYEKL. There are 15 residues in the CDR3. The V gene lost 1 base and the J gene lost 5 bases, with 11 bases spanning the gap. Here the CDR3 reads CASSQAHRETGELFF. The CDR3 coding sequence is TGCGCCAGCAGCCAAGCCCACAGGGAGACCGGGGAGCTGTTTTTT.

Many counts were recorded for this clonotype. The chain's CDR3 is CASSRGQEQFF. The CDR3 region has the DNA TGTGCCAGCAGCCGGGGACAGGAGCAGTTCTTC. The rearrangement links TRBV12-3 or TRBV12-4 to TRBJ2-1, with 7 positions matching TRBD1. Germline trimming cut 6 bases from V and 10 bases from J; bases unmatched to any gene: 3. The CDR3 has 11 amino acids.

This clonotype was found many times. The chain links TRBV4-1 to TRBJ1-2; maybe TRBD1 (6 bases). V lost 4 bases, J lost 2 bases, and 11 bases lay in between. Germline-derived CDR1 and CDR2 are MGHRA and YSYEKL. The CDR3 sequence is 14 residues long. CDR3 protein: CASSLGQVNYGYTF. The DNA for the CDR3 is TGCGCCAGCAGCCTGGGACAAGTCAACTATGGCTACACCTTC.

This clonotype came up many times. The CDR3 bases are TGTGCCATCATGAAGGAGGTCCGTAGCGGGAGATTTTCCTACAATGAGCAGTTCTTC. Amino acids: CAIMKEVRSGRFSYNEQFF. The rearrangement uses TRBV10-3 and TRBJ2-1, with 9 bases fitting TRBD2. The germline gives CDR1 ENHRY, CDR2 SYGVKD. V lost 7 bases to trimming and J lost 1 base; unmatched junction nucleotides: 17. The CDR3 totals 19 residues.

This clonotype was detected many times. The chain has TRBV6-1 and TRBJ2-5; D unresolved. CDR1 is MNHNS, CDR2 SASEGT, per germline. V shed 2 bases and J shed 7 bases, with 17 bases lying between them. This CDR3 is 15 amino acids long. CDR3 amino acids: CASSELGRLDATQYF. For the CDR3, the DNA is TGTGCCAGCAGTGAATTAGGCAGGCTGGATGCGACCCAGTACTTC.

This clonotype was counted ten times or more. The chain couples TRBV7-8 to TRBJ1-1; D remains unclear. Trimming cost V 7 bases and J 0 bases, with 9 bases left between them. Germline V gene lookup returns CDR1 SGHVS and CDR2 FQNEAQ. This CDR3 is 13 amino acids long. CDR3 bases: TGTGCCAGCACCATGGGTGTGAACACTGAAGCTTTCTTT. This codes for CASTMGVNTEAFF.

The V and J genes are TRBV12-3 or TRBV12-4 and TRBJ1-3; D is undetermined. The CDR3 is made up of 12 amino acids. Trimming pared 5 bases from V and 8 bases from J, leaving 10 bases between. The CDR3 is CASSVAWDTIYF. Here the CDR3 DNA reads TGTGCCAGCAGTGTTGCGTGGGACACCATATATTTT.

In this sample, this clonotype turned up many times. V usage is TRBV29-1 and J usage is TRBJ2-1, with a possible D match to TRBD2 (5 bases). Germline lookup yields CDR1 SQVTM and CDR2 ANQGSEA. Deletions cut 4 bases from V and 8 bases from J, with 12 bases between. The CDR3 spans 12 residues. The CDR3: CSVALHGDEQFF. In DNA, the CDR3 is TGCAGCGTTGCCCTACACGGGGATGAGCAGTTCTTC.

The J gene is TRBJ2-6, the V gene TRBV20-1; 10 bases line up with TRBD2. This CDR3 has 18 residues. Germline trimming cut 6 bases from V and 0 bases from J; bases unmatched to any gene: 11. Per germline, CDR1 DFQATT and CDR2 SNEGSKA (reference sequence). CDR3 sequence: CSARPPGLAHSGANVLTF. DNA of the CDR3: TGCAGTGCCAGACCACCGGGACTAGCGCACTCTGGGGCCAACGTCCTGACTTTC.

CDR3 DNA: TGTGCCAGCAGCCAAGAGGGGACTAGCGGTTGGGAGCAGTACTTC. This codes for CASSQEGTSGWEQYF. The gene calls are TRBV4-2 and TRBJ2-7; 11 bases fit TRBD2. Germline values: CDR1 LGHNA, CDR2 YNFKEQ. V lost 0 bases, J lost 7 bases, and 5 bases stayed unmatched. The CDR3 runs to 15 residues.

This chain connects TRBV20-1 to TRBJ2-1, with D perhaps being TRBD1 or TRBD2 (5 bases each). The V gene's germline CDR1 is DFQATT and CDR2 SNEGSKA (reference sequence). This CDR3 contains 17 residues. Deletions cut 7 bases from V and 6 bases from J, with 28 bases between. CDR3 residues: CSVAARVIKAGGNEQFF. CDR3 DNA: TGCAGTGTAGCAGCAAGGGTGATCAAAGCTGGGGGCAATGAGCAGTTCTTC.

The rearrangement joins TRBV5-1 to TRBJ2-4, with TRBD2 identical over 13 bases. The ends lost 5 bases at V and 7 bases at J; junction bases unmatched: 6. CDR1 SGHRS and CDR2 YFSETQ come from the germline V gene. The CDR3 is 15 amino acids. In DNA form, the CDR3 reads TGCGCCAGCAGGCCCGGGACTAGCGGGACGAACATTCAGTACTTC. Its protein product is CASRPGTSGTNIQYF. The full variable domain, rest sourced from reference TRBV5-1 and TRBJ2-4, is KAGVTQTPRYLIKTRGQQVTLSCSPISGHRSVSWYQQTPGQGLQFLFEYFSETQRNKGNFPGRFSGRQFSNSRSEMNVSTLELGDSALYLCASRPGTSGTNIQYFGAGTRLSVL.

V gene TRBV18 combines with J gene TRBJ2-2, with TRBD2 as a possible D gene (6 bases). CDR3 size: 14 residues. The germline CDR1 and CDR2 sequences are KGHSH and LQKENI. V dropped 10 bases and J dropped 4 bases, with 16 bases sitting between them. CDR3 DNA sequence: TGTGCCACACCGGGGGACTCCTTCACCGGGGAGCTGTTTTTT. Amino acid sequence: CATPGDSFTGELFF. Full variable domain (missing parts from reference TRBV18 and TRBJ2-2): NAGVMQNPRHLVRRRGQEARLRCSPMKGHSHVYWYRQLPEEGLKFMVYLQKENIIDESGMPKERFSAEFPKEGPSILRIQQVVRGDSAAYFCATPGDSFTGELFFGEGSRLTVL.

V gene TRBV5-1 combines with J gene TRBJ2-7; D is tentatively TRBD1 or TRBD2 (5 bases each). From germline, CDR1 is SGHRS and CDR2 YFSETQ. This CDR3 has 15 amino acids. Trimming cost V 4 bases and J 4 bases, with 18 bases left between them. The CDR3 DNA follows: TGCGCCAGCAGCGTCGGGACGCCCTCCCCTTACGAGCAGTACTTC. It yields the protein CASSVGTPSPYEQYF.

CDR3 sequence reads: CASSRTGAYNEQFF. The CDR3 DNA is TGTGCCAGCAGCCGGACAGGAGCCTACAATGAGCAGTTCTTC. The chain carries TRBV9 and TRBJ2-1, with 7 nucleotides matching TRBD1. Trimming removed 4 bases from V and 2 bases from J; junction bases left unmatched: 3. The CDR3 loop spans 14 amino acids. Germline V CDR1 and CDR2: SGDLS, YYNGEE.

V is TRBV18 and J is TRBJ2-7; 10 bases agree with TRBD1. The germline V gene encodes CDR1 KGHSH and CDR2 LQKENI. The CDR3 runs to 14 residues. V shed 4 bases and J 3 bases; nucleotides not matched to a gene: 3. The CDR3 sequence is CASSRQGAGYEQYF. CDR3 DNA: TGTGCCAGCTCACGACAGGGGGCAGGCTACGAGCAGTACTTC. Drawing the rest from reference TRBV18 and TRBJ2-7, the complete variable domain is NAGVMQNPRHLVRRRGQEARLRCSPMKGHSHVYWYRQLPEEGLKFMVYLQKENIIDESGMPKERFSAEFPKEGPSILRIQQVVRGDSAAYFCASSRQGAGYEQYFGPGTRLTVT.